These 25 T cell receptor beta chains were all obtained from the same sample, sequenced in a study of response to subunit inactivated influenza vaccine. One entry per CDR3 protein results from TCRdb running MiXCR on the RT-PCR reads. The sample holds roughly 650,000 distinct CDR3 sequences, 15% to 19% seen once. Sample: PBMCs from blood, taken 11 to 12 days after vaccination. The receptors derive from a middle-aged man who received an inactivated influenza vaccine.

At least ten counts were recorded for this clonotype. This chain links TRBV12-3 or TRBV12-4 with TRBJ2-1, with TRBD1 as a possible D gene (6 bases). This CDR3 region has 13 residues. With 6 bases removed from V and 6 bases from J, the gap between germline ends came to 12 bases. The CDR3 region has the DNA TGTGCCAGCAGCACAGGGATGGCCAATGAGCAGTTCTTC. The encoded protein is CASSTGMANEQFF.

This clonotype occurred a few times. V usage is TRBV12-3 or TRBV12-4 and J usage is TRBJ2-3; D might be TRBD2 (6 bases). The CDR3 is 13 residues long. The V gene lost 3 bases and the J gene lost 6 bases, with 10 bases spanning the gap. CDR3 nucleotides: TGTGCCAGCAGTTTTGGAGGGTTGGATACGCAGTATTTT. The encoded protein is CASSFGGLDTQYF.

The chain recombines TRBV7-2 with TRBJ2-7; TRBD1 agrees at 8 bases. Germline-derived CDR1 and CDR2 are SGHTA and FQGNSA. This CDR3 spans 16 amino acids. V gave up 5 bases and J gave up 2 bases; unmatched junction bases: 11. The CDR3 sequence is CASSVGMDRVTYEQYF. The CDR3 DNA is TGTGCCAGCAGCGTGGGGATGGACAGGGTAACCTACGAGCAGTACTTC.

This clonotype was found a few times. This sequence joins TRBV4-3 and TRBJ2-3; 10 bases line up with TRBD1. Germline-derived CDR1 and CDR2 are LGHNA and YSLEER. The CDR3 sequence is 16 residues long. After removal of 0 bases from V and 7 bases from J, the junction contained 7 bases not matched to a gene. The DNA for the CDR3 is TGCGCCAGCAGCCAAGACCCGGACAGGGGGAGGAATACGCAGTATTTT. It encodes CASSQDPDRGRNTQYF.

V usage is TRBV11-2 and J usage is TRBJ1-2; the D gene is possibly TRBD1 (5 bases). CDR3 size: 14 residues. V was trimmed by 1 base and J by 4 bases, leaving 10 bases between them. Germline CDR1 is SGHAT and CDR2 is FQNNGV. The CDR3 spells CASSLGQGFYGYTF. The CDR3 coding sequence is TGTGCCAGCAGCTTAGGGCAGGGTTTCTATGGCTACACCTTC.

This clonotype was found once. The J gene is TRBJ2-1, the V gene TRBV12-5; 13 bases are a match to TRBD2. V gave up 2 bases and J gave up 6 bases; unmatched junction bases: 10. The CDR3 is 18 amino acids. Germline loops: CDR1 LGHNT, CDR2 FRNRAP. CDR3 loop: CASGLFLGTSGKSNEQFF. CDR3 sequence (DNA): TGTGCTAGTGGTTTGTTCCTGGGGACTAGCGGGAAATCCAATGAGCAGTTCTTC.

V usage is TRBV28 and J usage is TRBJ2-2, with D uncertain. Trimming pared 8 bases from V and 5 bases from J, leaving 12 bases between. Germline V gene lookup returns CDR1 MDHEN and CDR2 SYDVKM. The CDR3 has 13 amino acids. Here the CDR3 DNA reads TGTGCCAGCTCGGCCCCCGGGACCGGGGAGCTGTTTTTT. The encoded protein is CASSAPGTGELFF.

This chain joins TRBV7-2 and TRBJ2-7; D call uncertain. The CDR3 has 13 residues. Per germline, CDR1 SGHTA and CDR2 FQGNSA. V was shortened by 3 bases and J by 5 bases, with 11 bases between the two germline ends. CDR3 region: CASSFYWFNEQYF. CDR3 sequence (DNA): TGTGCCAGCAGCTTTTACTGGTTCAACGAGCAGTACTTC.

This clonotype was observed a handful of times. V usage is TRBV28 and J usage is TRBJ2-1; D remains ambiguous. Germline V gene sequence: CDR1 MDHEN, CDR2 SYDVKM. This CDR3 contains 12 residues. V was pared by 6 bases and J by 10 bases, with 13 bases between. This CDR3 is CASSLLRVEQFF. CDR3 in DNA: TGTGCCAGCAGCCTATTGCGTGTCGAGCAGTTCTTC.

The table lists this clonotype with a few counts. V gene TRBV10-3 combines with J gene TRBJ2-5; 8 bases are shared with TRBD2. Per germline, CDR1 ENHRY and CDR2 SYGVKD. The CDR3 consists of 16 residues. V lost 8 bases to trimming and J lost 4 bases; unmatched junction nucleotides: 15. CDR3 DNA sequence: TGTGCCATCGCTAGCGGGTTGGATATGAGACTAGAGACCCAGTACTTC. Translated: CAIASGLDMRLETQYF.

This clonotype was picked up a small number of times. The rearrangement uses TRBV28 and TRBJ1-3, with D perhaps matching TRBD1 (6 bases). Trimming took off 3 bases at V and 12 bases at J, with 18 bases between the two ends. Germline loops: CDR1 MDHEN, CDR2 SYDVKM. CDR3 length equals 14 residues. CDR3 residues: CASSLVYRQGLIYF. CDR3 bases: TGTGCCAGCAGTTTGGTGTATCGGCAGGGGCTCATATATTTT.

CDR3 region: CSASGYRSWAYEQYF. CDR3 nucleotide sequence: TGCAGTGCTAGCGGGTACCGATCTTGGGCCTACGAGCAGTACTTC. The chain links TRBV20-1 to TRBJ2-7; D gene ambiguous. The germline V gene encodes CDR1 DFQATT and CDR2 SNEGSKA (reference sequence). This CDR3 contains 15 residues. V was pared by 3 bases and J by 2 bases, with 17 bases between.

J is TRBJ2-1 and V is TRBV18; D possibly corresponds to TRBD1 (6 bases). CDR3 size: 14 residues. V dropped 3 bases and J dropped 5 bases, with 11 bases sitting between them. Per germline, CDR1 KGHSH and CDR2 LQKENI. The DNA of the CDR3 is TGTGCCAGCTCACCCCGGGACATAAACAATGAGCAGTTCTTC. The encoded protein is CASSPRDINNEQFF. The variable domain in full, completed from reference TRBV18 and TRBJ2-1, reads NAGVMQNPRHLVRRRGQEARLRCSPMKGHSHVYWYRQLPEEGLKFMVYLQKENIIDESGMPKERFSAEFPKEGPSILRIQQVVRGDSAAYFCASSPRDINNEQFFGPGTRLTVL.

The genes are TRBV5-1 and TRBJ2-5; D unresolved. Germline V gene sequence: CDR1 SGHRS, CDR2 YFSETQ. The CDR3 totals 15 residues. V lost 0 bases, J lost 2 bases, and 11 bases lay in between. CDR3 residues: CASSLVIGRQETQYF. The CDR3 region has the DNA TGCGCCAGCAGCTTGGTAATCGGCAGGCAAGAGACCCAGTACTTC.

The genes are TRBV7-9 and TRBJ2-1, with 8 bases that match TRBD2. With V trimmed by 0 bases and J by 13 bases, 2 bases remained unmatched. Germline V gene lookup returns CDR1 SEHNR and CDR2 FQNEAQ (reference sequence). There are 12 residues in the CDR3. The CDR3 spells CASSLASGNQFF. The CDR3 region has the DNA TGTGCCAGCAGCTTAGCTAGCGGGAACCAGTTCTTC.

This rearrangement joins TRBV20-1 to TRBJ1-1; D might be TRBD1 (5 bases). V was clipped by 3 bases and J by 3 bases, with 11 bases between them. This CDR3 comprises 13 residues. CDR1 is DFQATT and CDR2 is SNEGSKA in the germline V gene (reference sequence). The CDR3 DNA reads as TGCAGTGCTAGCCGGGGCTTGGACACTGAAGCTTTCTTT. Residues: CSASRGLDTEAFF.

This clonotype was observed a few times. The chain employs TRBV5-6 and TRBJ2-1, with TRBD2 matching 7 bases. The junction had 9 bases not matched to a gene; V was cut back by 2 bases and J by 4 bases. This CDR3 has 16 residues. CDR1 is SGHDT and CDR2 is YYEEEE in the germline V gene. DNA of the CDR3: TGTGCCAGCAGCTTCTTTTCAAGCGGGATTTACAATGAGCAGTTCTTC. As protein: CASSFFSSGIYNEQFF.

This clonotype came up a few times. J is TRBJ2-2 and V is TRBV15, with a tentative D call TRBD1 (5 bases). The V end was cut by 2 bases, the J end by 5 bases, with 15 bases between. Germline CDR1 and CDR2: LNHNV and YYDKDF (reference sequence). This CDR3 has 16 amino acids. As DNA, the CDR3 is TGTGCCACCAGCAGACAGACATCCAGGGTAACCGGGGAGCTGTTTTTT. This translates into CATSRQTSRVTGELFF.

This clonotype was seen a handful of times. This chain joins TRBV20-1 and TRBJ1-4, with D possibly being TRBD1 (5 bases). Trimming left V 3 bases short and J 5 bases short, with 16 bases between. From germline, CDR1 is DFQATT and CDR2 SNEGSKA (reference sequence). This CDR3 spans 15 amino acids. The DNA for the CDR3 is TGCAGTGCTAGGCGTACCGGGACGCCGAATGAAAAACTGTTTTTT. This gives the protein CSARRTGTPNEKLFF.

In its sample, this clonotype was seen a few times. The V call is TRBV7-9, the J call TRBJ2-7; 8 bases are shared with TRBD2. The CDR3 totals 13 residues. Germline values: CDR1 SEHNR, CDR2 FQNEAQ (reference sequence). V lost 7 bases to trimming and J lost 5 bases; unmatched junction nucleotides: 7. The CDR3 here is CASNRAGGNEQYF. CDR3 coding DNA: TGTGCCAGCAATAGGGCGGGGGGAAACGAGCAGTACTTC. Using reference TRBV7-9 and TRBJ2-7 for the parts outside the CDR3, the full variable domain is DTGVSQNPRHKITKRGQNVTFRCDPISEHNRLYWYRQTLGQGPEFLTYFQNEAQLEKSRLLSDRFSAERPKGSFSTLEIQRTEQGDSAMYLCASNRAGGNEQYFGPGTRLTVT.

The chain links TRBV6-1 to TRBJ2-7; D is perhaps TRBD1 (5 bases). V was shortened by 2 bases and J by 4 bases, with 12 bases between the two germline ends. The CDR3 is 14 residues long. Germline CDR1 MNHNS, CDR2 SASEGT. CDR3 DNA: TGTGCCAGCAGTGAACGGGCAGGGCGGTACGAGCAGTACTTC. Translating gives CASSERAGRYEQYF.

This chain joins TRBV6-2 or TRBV6-3 and TRBJ2-4; unclear D gene. Germline V gene lookup returns CDR1 MNHEY and CDR2 SVGEGT. Trimming removed 5 bases at V and 8 bases at J, with 22 bases between. This CDR3 spans 16 amino acids. Here the CDR3 reads CASSLSGPPFGHIQYF. The CDR3 nucleotides are TGTGCCAGCAGTCTCTCGGGCCCCCCATTTGGACACATTCAGTACTTC.

The rearrangement uses TRBV15 and TRBJ2-5; 11 nucleotides agree with TRBD2. Germline lookup yields CDR1 LNHNV and CDR2 YYDKDF (reference sequence). V dropped 1 base and J dropped 2; count of bases not matched to a gene: 3. The CDR3 spans 16 residues. CDR3 protein: CATSRASGRPQETQYF. The CDR3 DNA sequence: TGTGCCACCAGCAGAGCTAGCGGGAGGCCTCAAGAGACCCAGTACTTC. The entire variable domain, with the rest obtained from reference TRBV15 and TRBJ2-5, is as follows: DAMVIQNPRYQVTQFGKPVTLSCSQTLNHNVMYWYQQKSSQAPKLLFHYYDKDFNNEADTPDNFQSRRPNTSFCFLDIRSPGLGDTAMYLCATSRASGRPQETQYFGPGTRLLVL.

The chain employs TRBV6-6 and TRBJ1-2; tentative D call: TRBD1 (6 bases). V was shortened by 6 bases and J by 7 bases, with 12 bases between the two germline ends. The CDR3 contains 12 residues. Germline V lookup: CDR1 MNHNY, CDR2 SVGAGI (reference sequence). The CDR3 region is CASSEGGSGYTF. The CDR3 DNA reads as TGTGCCAGCAGCGAGGGGGGGAGTGGCTACACCTTC.

This chain uses TRBV10-3 with TRBJ1-6; no definite D call. Germline V lookup: CDR1 ENHRY, CDR2 SYGVKD. Trimming removed 4 bases at V and 7 bases at J, with 11 bases between. The CDR3 totals 14 residues. The CDR3 DNA follows: TGTGCCATCAGTGTTCAAGGCCCGAATTCACCCCTCCACTTT. Amino acid sequence: CAISVQGPNSPLHF.